This T cell receptor (beta chain) derives from a study of human T cells and chemical hapten exposure. TCRdb redid the calling of the RACE reads with MiXCR, one entry per CDR3 protein. The table lists approximately 400,000 distinct CDR3 sequences, 4.5% to 6% of them singletons. Time point defined: pre-sensitization, week 0. Treatment reported: therapeutic diphenylcyclopropenone sensitization with weekly scalp DPC. This TCR was sampled from a woman aged 45-65 years with alopecia areata. Some clones in this sample may be carry-over from other donors' samples. The sequencing here drew on whole blood, taken in connection with sensitization to the hapten diphenylcyclopropenone (DPC).

DNA of the CDR3: TGCAGTGCTTACTCCGGGGCAAGCTCTGGAAACACCATATATTTT. As protein: CSAYSGASSGNTIYF. The J gene is TRBJ1-3, the V gene TRBV20-1; D is possibly TRBD1 (5 bases). V shed 5 bases and J shed 0 bases, with 14 bases lying between them. Germline V gene sequence: CDR1 DFQATT, CDR2 SNEGSKA (reference sequence). The CDR3 loop spans 15 amino acids.